Below, 16 T cell receptor beta chains from the same sample are listed, as sequenced in a study of T-cell reconstitution after alpha-beta-depleted transplantation in children (dated by TCRdb to the mid-2010s). The treatment or condition tag for this specimen amounts to: allogeneic hematopoietic cell transplantation with graft depleted of TCRalphabeta T cells and CD19 B cells. The method was PCR. The listed sequencing device is Illumina HiSeq 2500. TCR libraries were prepared with molecular barcoding, using unique molecular identifiers to normalize TCRbeta repertoire quantification. TCRdb applied fastp at Q25 and MiXCR to the public reads, then kept only in-frame beta chains. For every CDR3 protein sequence, its rows merge into one entry that carries the most common genes and DNA. The sample table shows about 900,000 distinct CDR3 sequences, and about 29% are seen once. Over 25% of the sample comes from the top ten.

The material was PBMCs, mostly from graft donor cells, obtained 360 days after TCRalphabeta/CD19-depleted stem cell transplant. These receptors were taken from a boy in the first two years of life who had a stem cell transplant for SCID, so the T cells may come from the graft donor.

The J gene is TRBJ2-1, the V gene TRBV10-3; 9 bases align to TRBD2. Germline V gene lookup returns CDR1 ENHRY and CDR2 SYGVKD. V gave up 6 bases and J gave up 0 bases; unmatched junction bases: 3. The CDR3 runs to 15 residues. In DNA, the CDR3 is TGTGCCATCAGCGGGACTAGCAACTCCTACAATGAGCAGTTCTTC. Translated: CAISGTSNSYNEQFF.

J is TRBJ2-3 and V is TRBV2; D possibly matches TRBD1 or TRBD2 (5 bases each). Per the germline V gene, CDR1 is SNHLY and CDR2 is FYNNEI. The CDR3 has 14 residues. The V end was cut by 0 bases, the J end by 6 bases, with 10 bases between. CDR3 bases: TGTGCCAGCAGTGAAGCACGGGGCCCCGATACGCAGTATTTT. Its protein product is CASSEARGPDTQYF.

This clonotype occurred a few times. The rearrangement joins TRBV12-3 or TRBV12-4 to TRBJ2-7, with a weak D call TRBD1 (5 bases). The V gene lost 5 bases and the J gene lost 3 bases, with 17 bases spanning the gap. The length of the CDR3 is 15 residues. CDR3 nucleotides: TGTGCCAGCAGTCCCTCCCCCCAGGGTTTCTACGAGCAGTACTTC. This encodes CASSPSPQGFYEQYF.

The chain combines TRBV27 with TRBJ2-1; possible D gene TRBD1, 6 bases. The CDR3 has 15 residues. The germline gives CDR1 MNHEY, CDR2 SMNVEV (reference sequence). Trimming cost V 9 bases and J 8 bases, with 23 bases left between them. This CDR3 is CASTRYGTPLYEQFF. The CDR3 bases are TGTGCCAGTACACGATACGGGACACCCCTCTATGAGCAGTTCTTC.

This rearrangement joins TRBV7-8 to TRBJ2-5, with D tentatively TRBD2 (7 bases). Per germline, CDR1 SGHVS and CDR2 FQNEAQ. The CDR3 is 14 amino acids. V dropped 6 bases and J dropped 10 bases, with 21 bases sitting between them. CDR3 DNA sequence: TGTGCCAGCAGTTTCGGGGGGACAACCTTCGACCAGTACTTC. It specifies CASSFGGTTFDQYF.

This CDR3 reads CASRLQGSSNYGYTF. The CDR3, as DNA: TGTGCCAGCAGGCTACAGGGCTCCTCCAACTATGGCTACACCTTC. The chain has TRBV2 and TRBJ1-2, with a tentative D call TRBD1 (6 bases). V shed 6 bases and J shed 2 bases, with 16 bases lying between them. The V gene's germline CDR1 is SNHLY and CDR2 FYNNEI. CDR3 size: 15 residues.

This chain links TRBV28 with TRBJ2-3; perhaps D is TRBD1 or TRBD2 (5 bases each). The CDR3 is made up of 14 amino acids. Germline CDR1 and CDR2: MDHEN and SYDVKM. V lost 6 bases and J lost 0, with 10 bases in between. The CDR3 DNA is TGTGCCAGCAGAGAGGGGCACAGCACAGATACGCAGTATTTT. It yields the protein CASREGHSTDTQYF.

The chain carries TRBV12-3 or TRBV12-4 and TRBJ2-5; no clear D. CDR3 length: 13 amino acids. Trimming cost V 3 bases and J 1 base, with 6 bases left between them. The CDR3 spells CASSFVSQETQYF. CDR3 coding DNA: TGTGCCAGCAGTTTCGTCAGCCAAGAGACCCAGTACTTC.

This clonotype has a handful of counts. This chain uses TRBV20-1 with TRBJ1-5; possible D gene TRBD1, 6 bases. The V end lost 3 bases, the J end lost 7 bases, and 13 bases lay between the germline ends. Germline CDR1 and CDR2: DFQATT and SNEGSKA (reference sequence). CDR3 length: 13 amino acids. CDR3 amino acids: CSARATGTQPQHF. The CDR3 DNA is TGCAGTGCTAGGGCTACAGGGACACAGCCCCAGCATTTT.

The chain's CDR3 is CASSIGQGARNTEAFF. For the CDR3, the DNA is TGCGCCAGCAGCATCGGACAGGGGGCAAGGAACACTGAAGCTTTCTTT. The chain carries TRBV5-1 and TRBJ1-1; 11 bases agree with TRBD1. The CDR3 runs 16 residues. The germline CDR1 and CDR2 sequences are SGHRS and YFSETQ. V was clipped by 4 bases and J by 1 base; unmatched bases: 6.

The CDR3 protein is CASSLGFRTYNEQFF. The CDR3 DNA is TGTGCCAGCAGCTTAGGTTTTAGGACCTACAATGAGCAGTTCTTC. The V gene is TRBV7-8, the J gene TRBJ2-1; D gene ambiguous. V lost 1 base and J lost 2, with 9 bases in between. The length of the CDR3 is 15 residues. Germline assignment: CDR1 SGHVS and CDR2 FQNEAQ.

This clonotype was counted between two and nine times. The gene calls are TRBV7-6 and TRBJ1-4; TRBD1 matches 8 bases. The CDR3 loop spans 15 amino acids. Trimming removed 3 bases from V and 8 bases from J; junction bases left unmatched: 8. CDR1 is SGHVS and CDR2 is FNYEAQ in the germline V gene. The chain's CDR3 is CASSLVQGAGEKLFF. CDR3 in DNA: TGTGCCAGCAGCTTGGTCCAGGGGGCTGGCGAAAAACTGTTTTTT.

The rearrangement joins TRBV6-5 to TRBJ1-3, with D possibly TRBD1 on 6 matching bases. V was clipped by 0 bases and J by 5 bases, with 8 bases between them. This CDR3 spans 14 amino acids. Germline lookup yields CDR1 MNHEY and CDR2 SVGAGI. CDR3: CASSYSDRRNTIYF. CDR3 coding DNA: TGTGCCAGCAGTTACTCTGACAGGCGAAACACCATATATTTT.

This clonotype was detected only a few times. CDR3 in amino acids: CASSPVVGLKETQYF. CDR3 sequence (DNA): TGTGCCAGCAGCCCGGTGGTGGGACTTAAGGAGACCCAGTACTTC. The chain has TRBV5-5 and TRBJ2-5, with D perhaps TRBD2 (6 bases). V lost 4 bases and J 5 bases, leaving 18 bases between the germline ends. Germline CDR1 reads SGHKS; CDR2 reads YYEKEE (reference sequence). The CDR3 has 15 residues. The full variable domain, in which reference TRBV5-5 and TRBJ2-5 provide the parts outside the CDR3, is DAGVTQSPTHLIKTRGQQVTLRCSPISGHKSVSWYQQVLGQGPQFIFQYYEKEERGRGNFPDRFSARQFPNYSSELNVNALLLGDSALYLCASSPVVGLKETQYFGPGTRLLVL.

This clonotype was observed a few times. This sequence joins TRBV7-2 and TRBJ1-1; D not certain. V was clipped by 3 bases and J by 8 bases, with 13 bases between them. Germline V gene lookup returns CDR1 SGHTA and CDR2 FQGNSA. The CDR3 length is 13 residues. The CDR3: CASSLKDIDEAFF. The CDR3 nucleotides are TGTGCCAGCAGCTTGAAGGATATCGACGAAGCTTTCTTT.

This sequence joins TRBV2 and TRBJ1-1; D might be TRBD1 (5 bases). This CDR3 spans 13 amino acids. Trimming pared 4 bases from V and 6 bases from J, leaving 12 bases between. CDR1 is SNHLY, CDR2 FYNNEI, per germline. CDR3 sequence reads: CASSGVGASEAFF. The CDR3 nucleotides read TGTGCCAGCAGTGGGGTAGGGGCATCTGAAGCTTTCTTT.